Listed below are T cell receptor beta chains from one sample, sequenced in a study of cytomegalovirus exposure and HLA in healthy donors. The method was immunoSEQ multiplex PCR; TCRdb's version includes in-frame clones alone and lacks a portion of them. The sample includes around 86,000 clones, about 80% of them seen just once. The sequenced material came from PBMCs. These receptors all come from a female donor in good health and CMV-seronegative. Each CDR3 is given without its conserved first and last residue. Only part of the rows carry a size: once, few, many, or a class if the clone is expanded.

>TRBV29-1|.|TRBJ2-2
SVAQGLYTGELF
>TRBV7-6|few|TRBJ2-7
ASSLRSGLAGGYEQY
>TRBV5-1|.|TRBJ2-5
ASSKEQGAGTQY
>TRBV4-1|.|TRBJ2-7
ASSHASGTSEPYEQY
>TRBV19|.|TRBJ1-1
ASSQGMNTEAF
>TRBV9|.|TRBJ2-3
ASSVAPAGGGTDTQY
>TRBV29-1|.|TRBJ2-7
SVEARGNEQY
>TRBV6-4|.|TRBJ2-3
ASSEQGSDTQY
>TRBV6-1|.|TRBJ1-2
ASSDGLWDGYT
>TRBV29-1|.|TRBJ2-2
SVDKGTGYTGELF
>TRBV7-8|.|TRBJ1-4
ASSPKTGGLVGEKLF
>TRBV27|once|TRBJ1-2
ASSPLAETGAFYGYT
>TRBV29-1|.|TRBJ2-7
SVAGTEGTYYEQY
>TRBV19|.|TRBJ1-2
ASSLGTLIYSGYT
>TRBV14|.|TRBJ1-5
ASSQVGSNQPQH
>TRBV7-9|.|TRBJ1-1
ASSRSGGENTEAF
>TRBV7-9|once|TRBJ2-5
ASSTSGTRQETQY
>TRBV6-5|few|TRBJ2-7
ASSLPGLPYEQY
>TRBV2|.|TRBJ2-1
ASISGGAAGNEQF
>TRBV5-1|.|TRBJ2-2
ASSLPTGTRIPTGELF
>TRBV27|.|TRBJ2-5
ASSLSSGGPTQY
>TRBV7-9|once|TRBJ2-1
SSSLFGEQF
>TRBV7-2|.|TRBJ1-4
ASSFNGATNEKLF
>TRBV7-8|once|TRBJ2-7
ASSLAGTAPIFSYEQY
>TRBV19|.|TRBJ1-4
ASSLAGRAS
>TRBV7-2|.|TRBJ2-4
ASSLRGAGGNIQY
>TRBV5-1|.|TRBJ2-7
ASSLAPGSYEQY
>TRBV4-1|.|TRBJ2-5
ASSRIPGTSVPETQY
>TRBV10-2|.|TRBJ2-7
ATRTSGYEQY
>TRBV10-3|.|TRBJ1-2
AISELGGKGYT
>TRBV6-6|few|TRBJ2-7
ASSKRLPLDEQY
>TRBV27|.|TRBJ1-1
ASGRDRGQLTEAF
>TRBV6-1|.|TRBJ1-2
ASSSRSTDNYGYT
>TRBV18|once|TRBJ1-1
ASSPRDRGTEAF
>TRBV6-5|.|TRBJ2-1
ASSSGTIYNEQF
>TRBV6-6|.|TRBJ2-7
ASSPTGSRNEQY
>TRBV10-2|.|TRBJ1-5
ASSESSNQPQH
>TRBV5-1|.|TRBJ1-5
ASSLEGQENQPQH
>TRBV6-5|.|TRBJ1-5
ASSRLTGGDQPQH
>TRBV5-1|.|TRBJ2-3
ATRGQATDTQY
>TRBV29-1|.|TRBJ2-7
SVEEQGSYEQY
>TRBV25-1|.|TRBJ1-1
ASSEATRNTEAF
>TRBV5-1|.|TRBJ1-6
ASSQDERSSYNSPLH
>TRBV11-3|.|TRBJ2-1
ASSLDFRTSYNEQF
>TRBV7-6|.|TRBJ2-5
ASTETGGGETQY
>TRBV19|.|TRBJ2-5
ASSIGGLPQETQY
>TRBV7-9|.|TRBJ1-1
ASSNRGSTEAF
>TRBV5-1|.|TRBJ2-7
ASSLAGSYEQY
>TRBV27|.|TRBJ2-2
ASSYGEPGELF
>TRBV11-2|.|TRBJ2-3
ASSSVKGGADTQY